This TCR beta chain derives from a study of control samples from healthy donors and cancer patients. Germline-derived CDR1 and CDR2 are MNHEY and SVGAGI. The CDR3 is 14 residues long. Trimming cost V 0 bases and J 4 bases, with 8 bases left between them. Method: immunoSEQ multiplex PCR; TCRdb's copy keeps in-frame clones and lacks some. The table has tens of thousands of clones, around nine tenths seen once. Sequencing input: blood. J is TRBJ2-3 and V is TRBV6-5; no clear D. The receptor's source is a man between 50 and 59 years old in good health. The CDR3 nucleotides are TGTGCCAGCAGTTACTCGACGGACCCAGATACGCAGTATTTT. The encoded protein is CASSYSTDPDTQYF.